The subject of this entry is one T cell receptor (beta chain). Its antigen is as yet unknown. At one boundary the junction diverges from the germline segment, which might be a read error. Healthy bone marrow donors formed the donor group. The sample belongs to a study of cytomegalovirus exposure and HLA in healthy donors. Study observations and caveats: Rare TCR sequences dominated, though some public TCRs recurred in many donors.

The PCR had 60 Vbeta and 13 Jbeta primers. The data were produced by immunoSEQ multiplex PCR, yet TCRdb's version contains in-frame clones alone and is incomplete. The sample has 90,000 to 110,000 clones; around 81% are singletons. The source is a woman between 25 and 40 years old in good health and CMV-seronegative. The sequenced sample consisted of PBMCs.

The CDR3 DNA is TGTTCCAGCAGCTTAGCTTCCGGGGGGAGACTGATGAGCTACGAGCAGTACTTC. It encodes CSSSLASGGRLMSYEQYF. V usage is TRBV7-9 and J usage is TRBJ2-7; 7 nucleotides agree with TRBD2. The CDR3 sequence is 18 residues long. Per the germline V gene, CDR1 is SEHNR and CDR2 is FQNEAQ (reference sequence). The variable domain in full, completed from reference TRBV7-9 and TRBJ2-7, reads DTGVSQNPRHKITKRGQNVTFRCDPISEHNRLYWYRQTLGQGPEFLTYFQNEAQLEKSRLLSDRFSAERPKGSFSTLEIQRTEQGDSAMYLCSSSLASGGRLMSYEQYFGPGTRLTVT.